This T cell receptor (beta chain) was obtained from a study of cytomegalovirus exposure and HLA in healthy donors. The V segment lost 6 bases and the J segment 5 bases; nucleotides outside the gene matches: 9. This CDR3 is built from 13 residues. CDR1 and CDR2 (germline): SQVTM, ANQGSEA. Regarding the study as a whole: The authors listed around 150 TCR beta chains as cytomegalovirus-associated.

To note about this clone: Its antigen is unidentified.

Sequenced by immunoSEQ multiplex PCR; TCRdb stores in-frame clones only, minus some. This sample has 200,000 or so clones; approximately 80% occur once, and the top ten carry about an eighth. Sequenced sample: PBMCs. The source of this sequence is a woman aged 25 to 45 in good health and CMV-seropositive. The rearrangement joins TRBV29-1 to TRBJ1-1; 7 positions agree with TRBD1. The CDR3 DNA is TGCAGCGTCTACACAGGGGTCTGGACTGAAGCTTTCTTT. Translation: CSVYTGVWTEAFF.